Shown below are 3 T cell receptor beta chains from a single sample sequenced in a study of blood T cell repertoires in COVID-19 (dated by TCRdb to between 2020 and 2021). The library relied on the immunoSEQ multiplex PCR assay. This immuneACCESS table, as held by TCRdb, lists in-frame sequences with V and J called but not all clones. Of the missing ones, under half trace to an unresolved V gene in checked studies; the others have no known cause. The sample data list about 430,000 clones, and about 88% of these were observed just once. About 1.5% of the sample is taken by the ten largest. The specimen was PBMCs or T cells enriched from blood (not recorded which). These receptors were taken from a woman younger than 30 who had been exposed to COVID-19.

This clone was recorded once. The chain couples TRBV12-3 or TRBV12-4 to TRBJ2-1, with D possibly TRBD2 on 7 matching bases. The CDR3 has 12 amino acids. Trimming took 4 bases from V and 9 from J, leaving 10 bases between them. The CDR3 loop is CASSSGGPEQFF. The DNA of the CDR3 is TGTGCCAGCAGTTCCGGGGGGCCTGAGCAGTTCTTC.

This chain connects TRBV11-2 to TRBJ2-7, with TRBD1 identical over 7 bases. Germline V gene sequence: CDR1 SGHAT, CDR2 FQNNGV. CDR3 length: 15 residues. Trimming at V came to 3 bases and at J to 5 bases, leaving 10 bases not matched to a gene. This chain's CDR3 is CASSFLTGNFDEQYF. Here the CDR3 DNA reads TGTGCCAGCAGCTTTTTGACAGGGAATTTCGACGAGCAGTACTTC.

This chain joins TRBV14 and TRBJ2-7; 9 positions agree with TRBD2. V dropped 5 bases and J dropped 4; count of bases not matched to a gene: 6. Germline CDR1 and CDR2: SGHDN and FVKESK. The CDR3 has 14 amino acids. As DNA, the CDR3 is TGTGCCAGCAGCGAGGGAGCGGGAGGTTACGAGCAGTACTTC. This translates into CASSEGAGGYEQYF.